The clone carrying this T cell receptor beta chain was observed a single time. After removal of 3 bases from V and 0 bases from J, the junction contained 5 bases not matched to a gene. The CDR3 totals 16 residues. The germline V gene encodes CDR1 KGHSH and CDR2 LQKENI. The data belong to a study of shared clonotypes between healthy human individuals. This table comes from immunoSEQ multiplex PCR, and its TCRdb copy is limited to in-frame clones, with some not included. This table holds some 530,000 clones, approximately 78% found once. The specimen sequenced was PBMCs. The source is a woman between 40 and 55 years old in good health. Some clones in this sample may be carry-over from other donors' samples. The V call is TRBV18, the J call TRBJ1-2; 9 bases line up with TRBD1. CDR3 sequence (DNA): TGTGCCAGCTCACCCGTCGGACAGGGGTCTAACTATGGCTACACCTTC. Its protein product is CASSPVGQGSNYGYTF.